This T cell receptor (beta chain) was identified during a study of control samples from healthy donors and cancer patients. Germline CDR1 is MDHEN and CDR2 is SYDVKM. The CDR3 has 18 residues. V lost 6 bases, J lost 1 base, and 14 bases stayed unmatched. Libraries were prepared by immunoSEQ multiplex PCR; TCRdb keeps only in-frame clonotypes and omits some of them. The sample lists some 51,000 clones, approximately 88% occurring once. Sequencing was done on a sample of blood. The TCR originated in a man aged 50-59 years in good health. The chain uses TRBV28 and TRBJ2-1; 8 nucleotides match TRBD2. The CDR3 coding sequence is TGTGCCAGCAGCCGCCGAAGCGGGAGAGCCTTATCCTACAATGAGCAGTTCTTC. This codes for CASSRRSGRALSYNEQFF.